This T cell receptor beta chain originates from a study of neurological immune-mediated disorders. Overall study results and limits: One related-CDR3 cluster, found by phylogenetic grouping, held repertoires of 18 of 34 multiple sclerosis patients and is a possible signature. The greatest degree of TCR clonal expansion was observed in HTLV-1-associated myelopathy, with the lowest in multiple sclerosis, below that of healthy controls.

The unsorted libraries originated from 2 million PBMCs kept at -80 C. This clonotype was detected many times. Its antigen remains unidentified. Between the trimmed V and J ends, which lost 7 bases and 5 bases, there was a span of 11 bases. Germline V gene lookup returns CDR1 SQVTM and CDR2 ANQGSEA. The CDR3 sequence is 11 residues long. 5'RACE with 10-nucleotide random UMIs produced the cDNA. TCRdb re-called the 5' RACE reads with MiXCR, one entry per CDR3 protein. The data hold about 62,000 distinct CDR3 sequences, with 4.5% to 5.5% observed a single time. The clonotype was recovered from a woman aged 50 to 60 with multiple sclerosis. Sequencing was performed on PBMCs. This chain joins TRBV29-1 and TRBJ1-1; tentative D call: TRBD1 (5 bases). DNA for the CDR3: TGCAGCGCCAGTGGGGGTACTGAAGCTTTCTTT. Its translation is CSASGGTEAFF.